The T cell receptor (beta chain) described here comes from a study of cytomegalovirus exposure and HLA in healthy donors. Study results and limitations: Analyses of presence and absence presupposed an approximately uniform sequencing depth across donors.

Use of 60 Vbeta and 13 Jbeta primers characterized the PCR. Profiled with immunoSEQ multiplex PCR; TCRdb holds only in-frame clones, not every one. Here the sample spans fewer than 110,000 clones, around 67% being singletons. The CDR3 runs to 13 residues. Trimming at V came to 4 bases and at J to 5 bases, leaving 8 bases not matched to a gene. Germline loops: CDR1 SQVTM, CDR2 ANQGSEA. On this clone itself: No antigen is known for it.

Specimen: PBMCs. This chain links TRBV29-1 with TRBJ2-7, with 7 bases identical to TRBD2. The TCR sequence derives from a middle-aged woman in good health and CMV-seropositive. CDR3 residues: CSVGEGWRNEQYF. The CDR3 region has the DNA TGCAGCGTTGGGGAGGGGTGGAGAAACGAGCAGTACTTC.